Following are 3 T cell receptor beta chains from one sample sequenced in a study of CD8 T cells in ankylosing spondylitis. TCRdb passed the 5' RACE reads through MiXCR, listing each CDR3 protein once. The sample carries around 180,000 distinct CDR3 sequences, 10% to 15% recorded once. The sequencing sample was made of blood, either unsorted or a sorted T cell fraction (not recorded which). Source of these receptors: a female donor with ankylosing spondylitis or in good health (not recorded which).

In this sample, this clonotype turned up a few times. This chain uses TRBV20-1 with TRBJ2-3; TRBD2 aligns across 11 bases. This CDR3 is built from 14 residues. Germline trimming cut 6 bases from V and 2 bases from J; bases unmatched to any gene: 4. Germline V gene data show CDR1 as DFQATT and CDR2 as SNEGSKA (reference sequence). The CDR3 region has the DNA TGCAGTGCCCCGGGACTAGCGGCCACAGATACGCAGTATTTT. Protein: CSAPGLAATDTQYF.

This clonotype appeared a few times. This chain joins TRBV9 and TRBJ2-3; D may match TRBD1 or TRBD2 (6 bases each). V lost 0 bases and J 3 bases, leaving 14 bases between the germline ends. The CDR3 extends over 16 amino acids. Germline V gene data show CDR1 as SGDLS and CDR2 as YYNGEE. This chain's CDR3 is CASSVVGGGMTDTQYF. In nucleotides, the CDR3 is TGTGCCAGCAGCGTAGTCGGGGGCGGGATGACAGATACGCAGTATTTT.

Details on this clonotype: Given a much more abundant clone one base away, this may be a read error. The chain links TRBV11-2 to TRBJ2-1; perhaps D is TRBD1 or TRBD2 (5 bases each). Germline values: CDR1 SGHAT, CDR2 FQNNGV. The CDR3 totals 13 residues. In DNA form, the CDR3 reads TGTGCCAGCAGCCCCCCGGGGCACAATGTGCAGTTCTTC. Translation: CASSPPGHNVQFF.